Presented here are 18 T cell receptor beta chains from one specimen sequenced in a study of siplizumab effects on memory and regulatory T cells. Measured with immunoSEQ multiplex PCR; TCRdb has only the in-frame clones, and not every one. This sample has about 100,000 clones, with 92% found just once. The sequencing input was Tregs sorted from blood. All receptors come from a human donor in good health.

J is TRBJ1-1 and V is TRBV11-1, with TRBD1 identical over 8 bases. Germline values: CDR1 SGHAT, CDR2 FQDESV (reference sequence). The CDR3 runs 15 residues. V lost 4 bases to trimming and J lost 2 bases; unmatched junction nucleotides: 6. The CDR3 bases are TGTGCCAGCAGCTCCTGGACAGGGCTCAACACTGAAGCTTTCTTT. Translation gives CASSSWTGLNTEAFF.

The CDR3 nucleotides read TGCGCCAGCAGCTTGGAACCGGGACAGGGGGCGTATAGCAATCAGCCCCAGCATTTT. As protein: CASSLEPGQGAYSNQPQHF. The chain uses TRBV5-1 and TRBJ1-5; TRBD1 matches 12 bases. The CDR3 runs 19 residues. Germline loops: CDR1 SGHRS, CDR2 YFSETQ. With V trimmed by 0 bases and J by 0 bases, 7 bases remained unmatched. The variable domain in full, completed from reference TRBV5-1 and TRBJ1-5, reads KAGVTQTPRYLIKTRGQQVTLSCSPISGHRSVSWYQQTPGQGLQFLFEYFSETQRNKGNFPGRFSGRQFSNSRSEMNVSTLELGDSALYLCASSLEPGQGAYSNQPQHFGDGTRLSIL.

This sequence joins TRBV5-5 and TRBJ1-3, with 10 bases identical to TRBD1. Germline CDR1 is SGHKS and CDR2 is YYEKEE (reference sequence). The CDR3 extends over 16 amino acids. V lost 3 bases and J lost 3; bases outside the gene matches: 6. The CDR3 DNA follows: TGTGCCAGCAGCTGGGGACAGGGGATGGGTGGAAACACCATATATTTT. This sequence encodes CASSWGQGMGGNTIYF.

The chain joins TRBV10-3 to TRBJ2-2; D not resolved. The CDR3 is 13 amino acids. CDR1 is ENHRY, CDR2 SYGVKD, per germline. The V end lost 0 bases, the J end lost 3 bases, and 2 bases lay between the germline ends. In DNA form, the CDR3 reads TGTGCCATCAGTGAGTCTTACACCGGGGAGCTGTTTTTT. Encoded protein: CAISESYTGELFF.

The rearrangement links TRBV6-5 to TRBJ1-1; no reliable D call. Trimming stripped 7 bases from V and 6 bases from J, with 21 bases between. CDR1 is MNHEY and CDR2 is SVGAGI in the germline V gene. The CDR3 is 15 residues long. CDR3 nucleotide sequence: TGTGCCAGCACCAACCGGAGCGGCTTGACGGCTGAAGCTTTCTTT. It specifies CASTNRSGLTAEAFF.

This chain links TRBV7-1 with TRBJ2-4; D ambiguous. TRBV7-1 is an ORF, with its function uncertain. The V end was cut by 4 bases, the J end by 6 bases, with 13 bases between. The CDR3 spans 14 residues. The CDR3 here is CASSLLASRNIQYF. DNA of the CDR3: TGTGCCAGCAGCTTATTAGCTTCTAGAAACATTCAGTACTTC.

The gene calls are TRBV6-5 and TRBJ1-2; 9 bases match TRBD1. Per the germline V gene, CDR1 is MNHEY and CDR2 is SVGAGI. This CDR3 is built from 15 residues. V gave up 6 bases and J gave up 6 bases; unmatched junction bases: 11. The CDR3 DNA reads TGTGCCAGCAGACTTTTCGGACAGGGGTACGATGGCTACACCTTC. This gives the protein CASRLFGQGYDGYTF.

This chain links TRBV28 with TRBJ1-2, with D hard to call. The CDR3 spans 15 residues. The V end lost 5 bases, the J end lost 0 bases, and 13 bases lay between the germline ends. Germline V gives CDR1 MDHEN, CDR2 SYDVKM. CDR3 residues: CASSPAQRSNYGYTF. The CDR3 DNA reads as TGTGCCAGCAGTCCGGCGCAACGGTCTAACTATGGCTACACCTTC.

This clone has just one count. The J gene is TRBJ2-7, the V gene TRBV20-1; D is unclear. There are 11 residues in the CDR3. V was pared by 2 bases and J by 3 bases, with 5 bases between. Germline V gene sequence: CDR1 DFQATT, CDR2 SNEGSKA (reference sequence). The CDR3 DNA reads TGCAGTGCTAGATCAGACTACGAGCAGTACTTC. Its protein product is CSARSDYEQYF.

V is TRBV5-4 and J is TRBJ1-2; maybe TRBD1 (6 bases). Germline CDR1 is SGHNT and CDR2 is YYREEE (reference sequence). Trimming took 4 bases from V and 8 from J, leaving 15 bases between them. The CDR3 is 13 amino acids. Here the CDR3 reads CASSVTGTSGYTF. CDR3 in DNA: TGTGCCAGCAGCGTCACAGGGACGTCCGGCTACACCTTC.

This clone has a handful of counts. This chain uses TRBV2 with TRBJ2-4; tentatively, D is TRBD2 (6 bases). CDR1 is SNHLY and CDR2 is FYNNEI in the germline V gene. The CDR3 length is 13 residues. V was trimmed by 9 bases and J by 3 bases, leaving 12 bases between them. In DNA form, the CDR3 reads TGTGCCAGTCGGGGTAGCGGCAAAAACATTCAGTACTTC. Protein sequence: CASRGSGKNIQYF.

The V call is TRBV9, the J call TRBJ2-1; TRBD2 aligns across 7 bases. V lost 0 bases and J lost 13; bases outside the gene matches: 19. The CDR3 extends over 17 amino acids. CDR1 and CDR2 from the germline V gene are SGDLS and YYNGEE. The CDR3 protein is CASSVDFMASGGSVQFF. The CDR3 DNA sequence: TGTGCCAGCAGCGTAGATTTTATGGCTAGCGGTGGTTCCGTACAGTTCTTC.

The genes are TRBV15 and TRBJ1-1, with TRBD1 identical over 8 bases. The CDR3 runs to 15 residues. Germline V gene sequence: CDR1 LNHNV, CDR2 YYDKDF (reference sequence). V was pared by 7 bases and J by 1 base, with 8 bases of the junction left unmatched. CDR3 sequence (DNA): TGTGCCACCACCAAATTGGACAGGGCGAACACTGAAGCTTTCTTT. Protein: CATTKLDRANTEAFF.

The CDR3, as DNA: TGTGCCAGCTCACCTAGACAGGCTGGAAACACCATATATTTT. Residues: CASSPRQAGNTIYF. The chain carries TRBV18 and TRBJ1-3; tentatively, D is TRBD1 (6 bases). The V end lost 3 bases, the J end lost 2 bases, and 8 bases lay between the germline ends. Germline loops: CDR1 KGHSH, CDR2 LQKENI. This CDR3 region has 14 residues.

The genes are TRBV7-6 and TRBJ2-1; the match to TRBD2 covers 9 bases. CDR3 length: 18 amino acids. Germline lookup yields CDR1 SGHVS and CDR2 FNYEAQ. After removal of 1 base from V and 5 bases from J, the junction contained 12 bases not matched to a gene. Here the CDR3 reads CASSLVTSGYLNHNEQFF. The CDR3 nucleotides read TGTGCCAGCAGCTTAGTAACTAGCGGGTACTTAAACCACAATGAGCAGTTCTTC.

This chain connects TRBV5-8 to TRBJ2-7; the match to TRBD1 covers 11 bases. CDR1 and CDR2 (germline): SGHTS, YDEGEE. V trimming: 4 bases; J trimming: 4 bases; junction bases outside the gene matches: 7. The CDR3 totals 15 residues. The CDR3 sequence is CASSRKGTGGYEQYF. Here the CDR3 DNA reads TGTGCCAGCAGCCGAAAGGGGACAGGGGGATACGAGCAGTACTTC.

This sequence joins TRBV19 and TRBJ1-2, with D uncertain. V dropped 7 bases and J dropped 3 bases, with 9 bases sitting between them. This CDR3 is built from 12 residues. Germline V gene data show CDR1 as LNHDA and CDR2 as SQIVND (reference sequence). CDR3 sequence: CASKDVYYGYTF. The CDR3 DNA reads as TGTGCCAGTAAGGACGTCTACTATGGCTACACCTTC.

The chain is built from TRBV9 and TRBJ1-5, with 7 bases fitting TRBD1. Germline lookup yields CDR1 SGDLS and CDR2 YYNGEE. Losses at the gene ends were 0 bases for V and 4 bases for J; bases not matched to a gene: 4. This CDR3 comprises 15 residues. In nucleotides, the CDR3 is TGTGCCAGCAGCGTAGAAGGGGGCGAGAATCAGCCCCAGCATTTT. As protein: CASSVEGGENQPQHF.